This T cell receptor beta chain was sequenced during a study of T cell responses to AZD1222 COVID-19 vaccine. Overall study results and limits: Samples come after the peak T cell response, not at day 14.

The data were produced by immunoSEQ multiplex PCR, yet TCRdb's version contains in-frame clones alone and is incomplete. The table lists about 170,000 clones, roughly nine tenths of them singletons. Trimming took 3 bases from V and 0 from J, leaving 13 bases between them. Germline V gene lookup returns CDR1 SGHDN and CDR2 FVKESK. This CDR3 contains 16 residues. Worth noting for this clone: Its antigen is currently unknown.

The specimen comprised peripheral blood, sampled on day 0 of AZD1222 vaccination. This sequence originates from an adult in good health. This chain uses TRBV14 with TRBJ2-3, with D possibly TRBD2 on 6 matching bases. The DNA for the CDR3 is TGTGCCAGCAGCCACCGGCCCGGGACTAGCACAGATACGCAGTATTTT. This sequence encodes CASSHRPGTSTDTQYF. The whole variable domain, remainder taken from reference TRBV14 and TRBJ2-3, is EAGVTQFPSHSVIEKGQTVTLRCDPISGHDNLYWYRRVMGKEIKFLLHFVKESKQDESGMPNNRFLAERTGGTYSTLKVQPAELEDSGVYFCASSHRPGTSTDTQYFGPGTRLTVL.